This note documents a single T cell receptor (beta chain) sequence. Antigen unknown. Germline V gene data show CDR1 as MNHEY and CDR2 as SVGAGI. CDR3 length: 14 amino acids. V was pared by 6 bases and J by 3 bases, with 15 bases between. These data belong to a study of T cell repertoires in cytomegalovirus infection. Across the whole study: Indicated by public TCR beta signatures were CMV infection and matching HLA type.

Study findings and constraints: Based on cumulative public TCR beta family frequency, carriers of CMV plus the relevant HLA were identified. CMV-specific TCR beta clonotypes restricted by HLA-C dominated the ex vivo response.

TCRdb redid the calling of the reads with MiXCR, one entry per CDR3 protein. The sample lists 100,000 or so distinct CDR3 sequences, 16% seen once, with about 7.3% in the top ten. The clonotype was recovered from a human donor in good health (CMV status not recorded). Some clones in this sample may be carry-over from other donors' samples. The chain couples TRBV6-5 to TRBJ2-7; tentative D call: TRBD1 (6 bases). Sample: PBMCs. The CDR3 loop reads CASRGAGAYYEQYF. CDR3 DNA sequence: TGTGCCAGCAGGGGAGCAGGGGCCTACTACGAGCAGTACTTC.